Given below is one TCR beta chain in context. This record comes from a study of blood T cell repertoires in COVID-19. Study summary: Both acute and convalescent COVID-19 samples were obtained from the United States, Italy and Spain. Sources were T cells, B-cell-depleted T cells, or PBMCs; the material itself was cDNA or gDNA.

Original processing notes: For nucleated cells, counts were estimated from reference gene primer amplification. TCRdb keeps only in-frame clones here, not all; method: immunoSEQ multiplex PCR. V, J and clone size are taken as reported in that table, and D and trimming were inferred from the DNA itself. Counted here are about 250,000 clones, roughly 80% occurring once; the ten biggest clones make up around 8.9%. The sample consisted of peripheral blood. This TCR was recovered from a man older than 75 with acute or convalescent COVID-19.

In nucleotides, the CDR3 is TGTGCCAGCAGTTACTTAGGAGGGCTCTATGGCTACACCTTC. It translates to CASSYLGGLYGYTF. The chain employs TRBV6-6 and TRBJ1-2, with D unclear. The V gene's germline CDR1 is MNHNY and CDR2 SVGAGI (reference sequence). The CDR3 has 14 amino acids. Trimming stripped 1 base from V and 4 bases from J, with 10 bases between.